This TCR beta chain was sequenced during a study of T-cell reconstitution after alpha-beta-depleted transplantation in children. The library targeted TCRbeta and was prepared with unique molecular identifiers. TCRdb reprocessed the PCR reads with MiXCR, giving one entry per CDR3 protein. The top ten hold approximately 10% of the sample, which has 250,000 to 400,000 distinct CDR3 sequences, 23% seen once. Findings and limits, study-wide: Some patients showed high day-60 TCRbeta diversity, which derived from surviving recipient T cells and thymic progenitors. By one year post-transplant, T-cell counts and diversity largely arose from T cells that were newly produced. Alpha-beta T cells about two months after transplant reportedly derived from several hundred expanded graft clones.

Germline CDR1 LNHNV, CDR2 YYDKDF (reference sequence). This CDR3 has 13 amino acids. The V segment lost 8 bases and the J segment 7 bases; nucleotides outside the gene matches: 10. Worth noting for this clonotype: Its cognate antigen is unknown.

The TCR comes from a male patient between 10 and 17 years old who had a stem cell transplant for acute lymphoblastic leukemia, so the T cells may come from the graft donor. The chain carries TRBV15 and TRBJ1-1; 7 nucleotides match TRBD1. Sequenced here: PBMCs, mostly from graft donor cells, sampled 180 days after TCRalphabeta/CD19-depleted stem cell transplant. For the CDR3, the DNA is TGTGCCACCCATTTTCCTAGGACAGGTGAAGCTTTCTTT. This codes for CATHFPRTGEAFF.